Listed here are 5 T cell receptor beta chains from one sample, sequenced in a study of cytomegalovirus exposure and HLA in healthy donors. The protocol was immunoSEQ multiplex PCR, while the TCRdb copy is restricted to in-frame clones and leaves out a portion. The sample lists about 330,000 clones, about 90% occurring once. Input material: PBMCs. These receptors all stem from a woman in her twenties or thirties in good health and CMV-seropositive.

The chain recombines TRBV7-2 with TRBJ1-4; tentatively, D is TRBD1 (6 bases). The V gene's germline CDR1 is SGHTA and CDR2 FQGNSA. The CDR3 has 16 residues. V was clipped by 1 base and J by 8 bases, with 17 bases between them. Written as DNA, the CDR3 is TGTGCCAGCAGCTTAGGGGATCTGGGGGCGACCGAAAAACTGTTTTTT. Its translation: CASSLGDLGATEKLFF.

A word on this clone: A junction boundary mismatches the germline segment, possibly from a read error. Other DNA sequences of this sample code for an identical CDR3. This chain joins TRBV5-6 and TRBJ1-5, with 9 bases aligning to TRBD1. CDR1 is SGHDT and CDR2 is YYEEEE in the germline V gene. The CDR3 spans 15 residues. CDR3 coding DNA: TGTGCCAGCAGTTTGGGACAGGGCGGCAATCAGCCCCAGCATTTT. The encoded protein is CASSLGQGGNQPQHF.

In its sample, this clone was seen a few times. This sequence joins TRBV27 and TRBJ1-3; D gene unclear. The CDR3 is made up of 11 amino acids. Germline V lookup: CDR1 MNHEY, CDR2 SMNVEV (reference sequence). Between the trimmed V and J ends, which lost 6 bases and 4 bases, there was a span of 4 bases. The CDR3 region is CASRAGNTIYF. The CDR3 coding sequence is TGTGCCAGCAGAGCAGGAAACACCATATATTTT.

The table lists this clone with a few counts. CDR3 protein: CASSEGQVNGYTF. CDR3 DNA: TGTGCCAGCAGTGAGGGACAGGTGAATGGCTACACCTTC. The chain employs TRBV2 and TRBJ1-2; 8 positions match TRBD1. V lost 3 bases to trimming and J lost 6 bases; unmatched junction nucleotides: 3. CDR3 length: 13 residues. Germline V gene sequence: CDR1 SNHLY, CDR2 FYNNEI.

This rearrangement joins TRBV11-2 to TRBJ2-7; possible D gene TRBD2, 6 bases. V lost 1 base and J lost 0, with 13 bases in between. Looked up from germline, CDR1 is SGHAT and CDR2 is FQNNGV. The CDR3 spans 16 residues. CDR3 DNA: TGTGCCAGCAGCTTAGTTGCGGGGTTTGCCTCCTACGAGCAGTACTTC. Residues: CASSLVAGFASYEQYF.